These T cell receptor beta chains were read from a single sample in a study of T-cell reconstitution after alpha-beta-depleted transplantation in children. TCRdb re-derived calls from the PCR reads in MiXCR, one entry per CDR3 protein. The sample has some 400,000 distinct CDR3 sequences; roughly 22% are singletons. The sample consisted of PBMCs from the stem cell graft donor, taken from the stem cell graft. The source of these receptors is a human donor who donated a stem cell graft to a child with acute myeloid leukemia. Each CDR3 is given without its conserved first and last residue. A D gene is named only where the DNA matches it firmly. A row's size may be missing; if present it is once, few, many or a size class.

clone_size	j_call	v_call	d_call	cdr3_aa
few	TRBJ2-2	TRBV20-1	TRBD2	SARLAATGELF
many	TRBJ2-1	TRBV20-1	TRBD2	SARGLAGGSNEQF
NA	TRBJ2-7	TRBV29-1	NA	SVEVPGYEQY
few	TRBJ1-2	TRBV10-3	TRBD1	AISGPDRGDYGYT
NA	TRBJ2-2	TRBV4-1	TRBD1	ASSRQGQGANTGELF
few	TRBJ2-7	TRBV7-2	NA	ASSLRDWRPPEY
NA	TRBJ2-6	TRBV7-2	NA	ASSLAQSGGFSGANVLT
NA	TRBJ2-5	TRBV9	TRBD2	ASSVGGGSSETQY
many	TRBJ1-2	TRBV28	NA	ASNEDGGVYGYT
few	TRBJ2-3	TRBV6-1	TRBD1	ASSRDREVSADTQY
few	TRBJ1-1	TRBV6-1	NA	ASRDRNTEAF
few	TRBJ2-1	TRBV12-3/TRBV12-4	NA	ASRAGTPYNEQF
many	TRBJ1-3	TRBV12-3/TRBV12-4	NA	ASSLDSGNTIY
NA	TRBJ2-1	TRBV24-1	NA	ATSDLTHPDYNEQF
NA	TRBJ2-5	TRBV29-1	TRBD2	SAAGGGQETQY
NA	TRBJ2-7	TRBV29-1	NA	SVQGVYEQY